Shown below are 23 T cell receptor beta chains from a single sample sequenced in a study of beta chain features in type 1 diabetes. Study results and limitations: There was a moderate but significant shortening of TCRB CDR3s in all four CD4+ subsets of Type 1 diabetes patients.

As every portion of the isolated RNA was reverse transcribed, the sequencing read expressed TCRB transcripts. Only in-frame clones appear in the TCRdb table, and some are missing; sequencing was by immunoSEQ multiplex PCR. The table includes a few hundred thousand clones, around a tenth detected once. Their cognate antigens are unknown. Sequenced material: central memory CD4+ T cells from blood. The receptors here all came from a man aged 30 to 39 with type 1 diabetes.

The sample holds many counts of this clone. The CDR3 DNA sequence: TGTGCCAGCAGTTTACGGGAAGGAGAAAAACTGTTTTTT. It is translated as CASSLREGEKLFF. This rearrangement joins TRBV27 to TRBJ1-4, with D unresolved. The V gene's germline CDR1 is MNHEY and CDR2 SMNVEV (reference sequence). V was clipped by 2 bases and J by 8 bases, with 9 bases between them. CDR3 length: 13 residues.

The rearrangement links TRBV11-2 to TRBJ2-1; 7 nucleotides match TRBD1. The V and J ends lost 4 bases and 12 bases, in that order; junction bases with no gene match: 15. Germline V CDR1 and CDR2: SGHAT, FQNNGV. The CDR3 is made up of 15 amino acids. CDR3 bases: TGTGCCAGCAGCTCACCACGGGATTACAGGACAGGGCAGTTCTTC. It yields the protein CASSSPRDYRTGQFF.

This chain uses TRBV14 with TRBJ1-2; D is undetermined. Germline values: CDR1 SGHDN, CDR2 FVKESK. Trimming removed 3 bases from V and 4 bases from J, with 9 bases in between. The CDR3 consists of 13 residues. The CDR3 loop is CASSQGFGYGYTF. CDR3 nucleotide sequence: TGTGCCAGCAGCCAGGGGTTCGGCTATGGCTACACCTTC.

V is TRBV11-2 and J is TRBJ1-1; tentative D call: TRBD1 (6 bases). V shed 5 bases and J shed 12 bases, with 22 bases lying between them. CDR3 length: 14 residues. Germline CDR1 SGHAT, CDR2 FQNNGV. The DNA for the CDR3 is TGTGCCAGCAGCCCTCGAATGGCAGGGGCAGAAACTTTCTTT. Its protein is CASSPRMAGAETFF. The whole variable domain, filled in from reference TRBV11-2 and TRBJ1-1, reads EAGVAQSPRYKIIEKRQSVAFWCNPISGHATLYWYQQILGQGPKLLIQFQNNGVVDDSQLPKDRFSAERLKGVDSTLKIQPAKLEDSAVYLCASSPRMAGAETFFGQGTRLTVV.

The V call is TRBV28, the J call TRBJ2-5; D might be TRBD1 (7 bases). Between the trimmed V and J ends, which lost 6 bases and 5 bases, there was a span of 19 bases. Per germline, CDR1 MDHEN and CDR2 SYDVKM. CDR3 length: 15 residues. In DNA, the CDR3 is TGTGCCAGCAGCTTCCCAGGGGCAGGGGGGGAGACCCAGTACTTC. This sequence encodes CASSFPGAGGETQYF.

The chain joins TRBV19 to TRBJ2-4; 10 bases align to TRBD2. The CDR3 extends over 20 amino acids. Trimming at V came to 1 base and at J to 4 bases, leaving 16 bases not matched to a gene. CDR1 and CDR2 from the germline V gene are LNHDA and SQIVND (reference sequence). Here the CDR3 reads CASSIGLAGVRLSEKNIQYF. CDR3 bases: TGTGCCAGTAGTATAGGCCTAGCGGGAGTTCGTTTGTCGGAAAAAAACATTCAGTACTTC.

Concerning this clone: Other DNA sequences from this sample encode an identical CDR3 as well. The chain couples TRBV27 to TRBJ2-2; 11 bases are shared with TRBD2. The junction had 16 bases not matched to a gene; V was cut back by 6 bases and J by 7 bases. The CDR3 extends over 18 amino acids. Looked up from germline, CDR1 is MNHEY and CDR2 is SMNVEV (reference sequence). CDR3: CASSLTGTSGKGGGELFF. The CDR3 DNA reads TGTGCCAGCAGCCTAACCGGGACTAGCGGAAAAGGGGGCGGGGAGCTGTTTTTT.

This clone was picked up a small number of times. The CDR3 region has the DNA TGTGCCAGCAGCCTCCCCACTAGCGGGGCGGAGACCCAGTACTTC. This codes for CASSLPTSGAETQYF. This chain uses TRBV7-2 with TRBJ2-5; 10 nucleotides agree with TRBD2. In germline, CDR1 is SGHTA, CDR2 FQGNSA. V dropped 5 bases and J dropped 5; count of bases not matched to a gene: 8. This CDR3 is 15 amino acids long.

The table lists this clone with a few counts. This chain connects TRBV4-2 to TRBJ1-1, with 8 positions matching TRBD1. The junction had 7 bases not matched to a gene; V was cut back by 0 bases and J by 10 bases. The CDR3 totals 14 residues. In germline, CDR1 is LGHNA, CDR2 YNFKEQ. CDR3 nucleotide sequence: TGTGCCAGCAGCCAAGACCGGACAGGGAGAGGAGCTTTCTTT. It codes for CASSQDRTGRGAFF.

This chain connects TRBV6-5 to TRBJ2-5; 8 bases match TRBD2. CDR3 length equals 15 residues. CDR1 is MNHEY and CDR2 is SVGAGI in the germline V gene. Unmatched junction bases numbered 11, after V lost 7 bases and J lost 4 bases. CDR3 amino acids: CASIGTSGGGETQYF. The CDR3 DNA follows: TGTGCCAGCATTGGAACTAGCGGAGGGGGAGAGACCCAGTACTTC.

The CDR3 DNA follows: TGTGCCAGCAGTCGGGACAGGGGAGGTTCACCCCTCCACTTT. It translates to CASSRDRGGSPLHF. This chain uses TRBV2 with TRBJ1-6, with 10 positions matching TRBD1. Germline CDR1 and CDR2: SNHLY and FYNNEI. The V gene end was trimmed by 5 bases and the J gene end by 9 bases; junction bases not matched to a gene: 4. The CDR3 has 14 amino acids.

This clone has at least ten counts. The CDR3 DNA reads TGCGCCAGCAGTGTGGTGGGGGCATCTGGAGAGCAGTACTTC. It specifies CASSVVGASGEQYF. This chain links TRBV10-1 with TRBJ2-7; a possible D gene is TRBD1 (6 bases). The CDR3 contains 14 residues. V lost 4 bases and J 7 bases, leaving 17 bases between the germline ends. Germline CDR1 reads WNHNN; CDR2 reads SYGVQD (reference sequence).

There are a few counts of this clone. J is TRBJ2-7 and V is TRBV29-1; D not resolved. From germline, CDR1 is SQVTM and CDR2 ANQGSEA. This CDR3 is built from 14 residues. Trimming pared 4 bases from V and 4 bases from J, leaving 17 bases between. CDR3 sequence (DNA): TGCAGCGTTGCCGGTGGGATCACTCGGTACGAGCAGTACTTC. This encodes CSVAGGITRYEQYF.

The CDR3 sequence: CASSPQFSGRAGGNTDTQYF. CDR3 in DNA: TGTGCCAGCAGTCCCCAGTTTAGCGGGAGGGCCGGAGGTAACACAGATACGCAGTATTTT. This chain connects TRBV9 to TRBJ2-3, with TRBD2 matching over 11 bases. Germline V gives CDR1 SGDLS, CDR2 YYNGEE. V lost 5 bases, J lost 2 bases, and 19 bases stayed unmatched. CDR3 size: 20 residues.

The chain uses TRBV6-5 and TRBJ2-1; no clear D. V lost 2 bases and J lost 4, with 12 bases in between. Germline CDR1 reads MNHEY; CDR2 reads SVGAGI. This CDR3 region has 15 residues. The CDR3 loop reads CASSYTDPQYNEQFF. CDR3 in DNA: TGTGCCAGCAGTTACACCGATCCCCAGTACAATGAGCAGTTCTTC.

In nucleotides, the CDR3 is TGTGCCAGCAGCTTCTTCTCAGGGTGGGACACTGAAGCTTTCTTT. Encoded protein: CASSFFSGWDTEAFF. The rearrangement links TRBV7-9 to TRBJ1-1; D is perhaps TRBD1 (5 bases). V was cut by 3 bases and J by 3 bases, with 14 bases left in between. Germline loops: CDR1 SEHNR, CDR2 FQNEAQ (reference sequence). This CDR3 contains 15 residues.

The chain carries TRBV27 and TRBJ2-3; no firm D call. The germline V gene has CDR1 MNHEY and CDR2 SMNVEV (reference sequence). Deletions cut 6 bases from V and 0 bases from J, with 7 bases between. The CDR3 covers 13 residues. Here the CDR3 DNA reads TGTGCCAGCAGATTCCCTAGCACAGATACGCAGTATTTT. Protein sequence: CASRFPSTDTQYF.

This clone was recorded a few times. This rearrangement joins TRBV28 to TRBJ1-5; no clear D gene. Germline V gene sequence: CDR1 MDHEN, CDR2 SYDVKM. The CDR3 is 17 amino acids. The V end lost 2 bases, the J end lost 2 bases, and 16 bases lay between the germline ends. Here the CDR3 reads CASSLGAAQRGNQPQHF. CDR3 bases: TGTGCCAGCAGTTTAGGCGCGGCGCAACGGGGCAATCAGCCCCAGCATTTT. The full variable domain, completed using reference TRBV28 and TRBJ1-5, is DVKVTQSSRYLVKRTGEKVFLECVQDMDHENMFWYRQDPGLGLRLIYFSYDVKMKEKGDIPEGYSVSREKKERFSLILESASTNQTSMYLCASSLGAAQRGNQPQHFGDGTRLSIL.

This clone was observed a few times. V is TRBV20-1 and J is TRBJ2-3, with D unclear. CDR1 and CDR2 (germline): DFQATT, SNEGSKA (reference sequence). This CDR3 contains 11 residues. V shed 5 bases and J shed 6 bases, with 9 bases lying between them. CDR3: CSAGPRDTQYF. CDR3 nucleotides: TGCAGTGCTGGCCCCAGGGATACGCAGTATTTT.

This clone was recorded at least ten times. The chain joins TRBV19 to TRBJ2-1, with 9 bases lining up with TRBD1. From germline, CDR1 is LNHDA and CDR2 SQIVND (reference sequence). The CDR3 runs to 17 residues. With 10 bases clipped from V and 2 bases from J, the junction kept 15 bases outside the gene matches. Here the CDR3 DNA reads TGTGCCACCACACTACCGACAGGGGGTAATACCTACAATGAGCAGTTCTTC. Translating gives CATTLPTGGNTYNEQFF.

The sample holds a few counts of this clone. The CDR3 bases are TGTGCCAGCAGCTTGGTCGGACAAGTTAATTCACCCCTCCACTTT. Its translation: CASSLVGQVNSPLHF. The V and J genes are TRBV7-2 and TRBJ1-6, with TRBD1 as a possible D gene (5 bases). Germline V gene sequence: CDR1 SGHTA, CDR2 FQGNSA. Trimming left V 3 bases short and J 6 bases short, with 12 bases between. The CDR3 sequence is 15 residues long.

The genes are TRBV28 and TRBJ1-5, with 7 bases lining up with TRBD1. Germline trimming cut 5 bases from V and 7 bases from J; bases unmatched to any gene: 5. Per germline, CDR1 MDHEN and CDR2 SYDVKM. There are 13 residues in the CDR3. The CDR3 here is CASSEGASQPQHF. CDR3 in DNA: TGTGCCAGCAGTGAGGGGGCGAGCCAGCCCCAGCATTTT.

V is TRBV27 and J is TRBJ2-1; TRBD2 might be the D (6 bases). The CDR3 has 15 residues. The germline V gene has CDR1 MNHEY and CDR2 SMNVEV (reference sequence). V dropped 3 bases and J dropped 7 bases, with 16 bases sitting between them. The CDR3 DNA reads as TGTGCCAGCAGTTTCTCCCCGGGAGATGTTAATGAGCAGTTCTTC. Translation gives CASSFSPGDVNEQFF.